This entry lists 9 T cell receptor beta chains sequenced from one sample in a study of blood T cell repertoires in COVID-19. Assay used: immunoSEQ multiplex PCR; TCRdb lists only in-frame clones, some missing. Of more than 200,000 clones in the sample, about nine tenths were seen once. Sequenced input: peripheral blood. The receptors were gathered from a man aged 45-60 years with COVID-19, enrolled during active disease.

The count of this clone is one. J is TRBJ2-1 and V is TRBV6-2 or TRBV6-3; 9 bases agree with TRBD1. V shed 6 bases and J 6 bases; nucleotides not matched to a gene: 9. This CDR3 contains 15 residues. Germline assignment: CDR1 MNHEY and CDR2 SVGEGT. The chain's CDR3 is CASSIQGAPCNEQFF. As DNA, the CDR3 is TGTGCCAGCAGCATACAGGGGGCGCCTTGCAATGAGCAGTTCTTC.

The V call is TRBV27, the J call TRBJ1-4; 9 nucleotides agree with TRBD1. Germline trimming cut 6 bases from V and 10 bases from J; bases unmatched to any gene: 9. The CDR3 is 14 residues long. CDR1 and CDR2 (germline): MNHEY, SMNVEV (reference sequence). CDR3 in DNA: TGTGCCAGCAGGCCTACAGGGGGCCCTGGAAAACTGTTTTTT. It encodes CASRPTGGPGKLFF. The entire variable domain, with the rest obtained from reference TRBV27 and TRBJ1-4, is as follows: EAQVTQNPRYLITVTGKKLTVTCSQNMNHEYMSWYRQDPGLGLRQIYYSMNVEVTDKGDVPEGYKVSRKEKRNFPLILESPSPNQTSLYFCASRPTGGPGKLFFGSGTQLSVL.

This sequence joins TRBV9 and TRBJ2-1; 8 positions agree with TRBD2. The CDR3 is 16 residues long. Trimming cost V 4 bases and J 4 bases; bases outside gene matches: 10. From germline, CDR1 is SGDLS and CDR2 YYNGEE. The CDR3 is CASSPQAGGGYNEQFF. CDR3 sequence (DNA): TGTGCCAGCAGCCCCCAGGCGGGGGGTGGATACAATGAGCAGTTCTTC.

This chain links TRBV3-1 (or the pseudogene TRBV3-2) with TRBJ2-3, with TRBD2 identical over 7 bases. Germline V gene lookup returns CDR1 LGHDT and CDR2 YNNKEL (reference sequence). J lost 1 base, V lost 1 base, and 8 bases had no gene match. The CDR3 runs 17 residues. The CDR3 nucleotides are TGTGCCAGCAGCCAAGTCATAAGCGGGACGGGCACAGATACGCAGTATTTT. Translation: CASSQVISGTGTDTQYF.

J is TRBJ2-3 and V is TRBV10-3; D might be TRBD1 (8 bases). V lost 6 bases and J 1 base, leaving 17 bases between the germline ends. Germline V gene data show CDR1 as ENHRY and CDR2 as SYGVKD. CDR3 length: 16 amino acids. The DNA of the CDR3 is TGTGCCATCAGCTTCGACAGGGGAGGGGGCACAGATACGCAGTATTTT. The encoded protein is CAISFDRGGGTDTQYF.

DNA for the CDR3: TGCAGCGTTGAGGGGGAGGGTTCCTACGAGCAGTACTTC. Translating gives CSVEGEGSYEQYF. The chain recombines TRBV29-1 with TRBJ2-7, with 7 nucleotides matching TRBD2. The CDR3 has 13 amino acids. Germline CDR1 reads SQVTM; CDR2 reads ANQGSEA. With 3 bases clipped from V and 1 base from J, the junction kept 3 bases outside the gene matches.

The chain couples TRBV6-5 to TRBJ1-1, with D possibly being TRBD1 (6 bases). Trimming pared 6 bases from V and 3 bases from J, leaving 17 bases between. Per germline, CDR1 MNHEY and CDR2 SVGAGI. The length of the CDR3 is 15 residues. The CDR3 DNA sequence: TGTGCCAGCAGGACGCAGACAGGATGGGACACTGAAGCTTTCTTT. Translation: CASRTQTGWDTEAFF.

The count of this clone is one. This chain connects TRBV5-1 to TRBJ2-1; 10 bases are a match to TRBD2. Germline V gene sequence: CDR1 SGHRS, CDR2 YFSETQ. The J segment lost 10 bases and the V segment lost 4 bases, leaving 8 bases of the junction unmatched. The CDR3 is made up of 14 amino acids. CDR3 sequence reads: CASSQTWTSGEQFF. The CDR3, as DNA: TGCGCCAGCAGCCAAACTTGGACTAGCGGAGAGCAGTTCTTC.

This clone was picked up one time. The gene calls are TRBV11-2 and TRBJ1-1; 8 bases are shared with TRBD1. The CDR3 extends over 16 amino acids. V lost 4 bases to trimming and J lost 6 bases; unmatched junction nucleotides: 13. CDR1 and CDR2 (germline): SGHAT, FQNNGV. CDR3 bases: TGTGCCAGCAGCTCGTTCTCGGGACAGGCCTGGGCTGAAGCTTTCTTT. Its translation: CASSSFSGQAWAEAFF.